This TCR beta chain was found in a study of blood T cell repertoires in COVID-19. V gave up 2 bases and J gave up 6 bases, with 14 bases separating them. The CDR3 is 14 residues long. Germline-derived CDR1 and CDR2 are ENHRY and SYGVKD. TCRdb keeps only in-frame clones here, not all; method: immunoSEQ multiplex PCR. The sample includes about 50,000 clones, more than 90% seen only once; the top ten take 3.5% to 5%. Material: peripheral blood. This TCR was recovered from a human donor in a cohort sampled during active COVID-19. The chain links TRBV10-3 to TRBJ2-7; D unclear. CDR3 loop: CAISENNLVSEQYF. The CDR3 nucleotides are TGTGCCATCAGTGAGAATAATCTAGTGAGCGAGCAGTACTTC.